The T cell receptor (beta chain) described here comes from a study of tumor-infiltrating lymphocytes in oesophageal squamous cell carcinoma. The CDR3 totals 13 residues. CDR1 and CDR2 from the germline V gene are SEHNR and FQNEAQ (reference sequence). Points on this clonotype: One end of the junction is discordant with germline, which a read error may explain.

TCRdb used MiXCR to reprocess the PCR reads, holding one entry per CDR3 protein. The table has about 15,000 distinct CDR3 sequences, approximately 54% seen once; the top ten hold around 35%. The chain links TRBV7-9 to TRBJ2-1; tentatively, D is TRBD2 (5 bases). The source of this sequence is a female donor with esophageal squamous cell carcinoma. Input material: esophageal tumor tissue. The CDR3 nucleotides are TGTGCCAGCAGCTTAGAGGCTGGGAGCGACTGGTACTTC. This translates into CASSLEAGSDWYF.